The entry that follows covers one T cell receptor (beta chain) sequence. Its antigen is not identified. For each subset, genomic DNA was distributed in equal portions over several immunoSEQ plates. Data came from immunoSEQ multiplex PCR; TCRdb stores just in-frame clones and leaves some out. This table holds around 440,000 clones, more than 70% found once. CDR3 length: 14 amino acids. Germline V gives CDR1 GTSNPN, CDR2 SVGIG (reference sequence). Trimming took off 1 base at V and 4 bases at J, with 11 bases between the two ends. The source of the sample is a study of shared clonotypes between healthy human individuals. General study findings and limits: The represented genetic and exposure-history diversity was limited by the small number of donors.

The rearrangement uses TRBV30 and TRBJ1-5; D remains ambiguous. The clonotype originates from a woman between 35 and 50 years old in good health. Some clones in this sample may be carry-over from other donors' samples. The specimen sequenced was PBMCs. The CDR3 loop is CAWSDHGGNQPQHF. The CDR3 DNA reads TGTGCCTGGAGTGACCACGGAGGGAATCAGCCCCAGCATTTT.